This T cell receptor (beta chain) emerged from a study of cytomegalovirus exposure and HLA in healthy donors. Germline lookup yields CDR1 LNHDA and CDR2 SQIVND (reference sequence). The CDR3 has 14 amino acids. The trim removed 7 bases at V and 1 base at J, leaving 6 bases unmatched. The repertoire was sequenced with immunoSEQ multiplex PCR; TCRdb's copy has only in-frame clones and lacks some. This sample has about 220,000 clones, with about 83% found just once. The rearrangement joins TRBV19 to TRBJ1-1; 7 nucleotides line up with TRBD1. The sequencing input was PBMCs. The source is a man between 18 and 29 years old in good health and CMV-seronegative. The CDR3 nucleotides are TGTGCCAGTACCGCGGCAGGGGGGAACACTGAAGCTTTCTTT. Protein: CASTAAGGNTEAFF.